The clone carrying this TCR beta chain was found many times. These data come from a study of T cells in Graves' hyperthyroidism and ophthalmopathy. TCR beta CDR3 region amplification was performed from RNA transcripts. An initial round of RT-PCR targeting the TCR CDR3 relied on the HTBI primer set. One entry per CDR3 protein results from TCRdb running MiXCR on the multiplex PCR reads. The sample lists fewer than 600,000 distinct CDR3 sequences; approximately 15% were seen once. Uncontrolled infection, other autoimmune disease, pregnancy or lactation disqualified patients from enrolment. Germline V gene sequence: CDR1 KGHSH, CDR2 LQKENI. The CDR3 runs 15 residues. Trimming stripped 2 bases from V and 2 bases from J, with 13 bases between.

The chain is built from TRBV18 and TRBJ2-7, with TRBD1 as a possible D gene (5 bases). Sequenced input: blood. The sequence derives from a woman between 18 and 30 years old with Graves' hyperthyroidism. The CDR3 DNA sequence: TGTGCCAGCTCACCATTGGTGGGGCTTACCTACGAGCAGTACTTC. Protein sequence: CASSPLVGLTYEQYF.